This record looks at one TCR beta chain sequence and its context. Germline V gives CDR1 MNHEY, CDR2 SMNVEV (reference sequence). V was clipped by 6 bases and J by 3 bases; unmatched bases: 7. The CDR3 runs to 14 residues. The data were obtained in a study of shared clonotypes between healthy human individuals. CD45RO-negative, CCR7-selected cells formed the naive CD8 fraction, which excluded terminally differentiated effector memory CD45RA+ cells. The authors loaded roughly 200 ng DNA, about 30,000 T cell genomes, into sorted-subset replicate PCRs. Using immunoSEQ multiplex PCR, the repertoire was profiled, and TCRdb retains in-frame clones only, with some absent. The sample has under 600,000 clones; roughly 98% are singletons.

This chain uses TRBV27 with TRBJ2-7; 8 bases agree with TRBD2. Input material: naive CD8+ T cells sorted from blood. The sequence was obtained from a man aged 25-45 years in good health. The CDR3 region has the DNA TGTGCCAGCAGCCCGGGACTAGGGTTCTACGAGCAGTACTTC. The encoded protein is CASSPGLGFYEQYF.